This is a list of T cell receptor beta chains from one sample in a study of a mutant IDH1 vaccine in newly diagnosed glioma. Generated by immunoSEQ multiplex PCR, the TCRdb table keeps only in-frame clones and is missing some. The sample carries around 54,000 clones, about 82% recorded once. This specimen was PBMCs, taken from a glioma patient treated with radiotherapy, temozolomide or both. The receptors originated from a young man with glioma. Both conserved end residues are part of each CDR3. Each record gives: D gene, J gene, V gene, clone size, CDR3 DNA, CDR3 protein. A D gene is named only where the DNA matches it firmly. The size entry is marked missing in some rows and otherwise reads once, few, many or a size class.

d_gene: NA
j_gene: TRBJ1-5
v_gene: TRBV30
abundance: NA
CDR3nt: TGTGCCTGGAGTGACAGGGACAATCAGCCCCAGCATTTT
CDR3aa: CAWSDRDNQPQHF

d_gene: NA
j_gene: TRBJ1-1
v_gene: TRBV9
abundance: NA
CDR3nt: TGTGCCAGCAGCGTAGGGGGAGCCAACACTGAAGCTTTCTTT
CDR3aa: CASSVGGANTEAFF

d_gene: NA
j_gene: TRBJ1-4
v_gene: TRBV6-4
abundance: NA
CDR3nt: TGTGCCAGCAGTGAGGTACACAGGGTTGGAGAAAAACTGTTTTTT
CDR3aa: CASSEVHRVGEKLFF

d_gene: TRBD1
j_gene: TRBJ2-5
v_gene: TRBV6-1
abundance: NA
CDR3nt: TGTGCCAGCCAGAAGGCAGGGGGCTATTTAGAGACCCAGTACTTC
CDR3aa: CASQKAGGYLETQYF

d_gene: TRBD2
j_gene: TRBJ2-7
v_gene: TRBV6-5
abundance: NA
CDR3nt: TGTGCCAGCAAAGAAGCGGGAGGGGGTTCCTACGAGCAGTACTTC
CDR3aa: CASKEAGGGSYEQYF

d_gene: TRBD2
j_gene: TRBJ2-1
v_gene: TRBV4-3
abundance: NA
CDR3nt: TGCGCCAGCAGCCAAGAAACTAGCGGGGACTACAATGAGCAGTTCTTC
CDR3aa: CASSQETSGDYNEQFF

d_gene: NA
j_gene: TRBJ2-3
v_gene: TRBV6-1
abundance: NA
CDR3nt: TGTGCCAGCAGTGACCCGACGGAGGGATACACAGATACGCAGTATTTT
CDR3aa: CASSDPTEGYTDTQYF

d_gene: NA
j_gene: TRBJ2-1
v_gene: TRBV5-1
abundance: NA
CDR3nt: TGCGCCAGCAGCTTTCCGGGGCCGAATGAGCAGTTCTTC
CDR3aa: CASSFPGPNEQFF

d_gene: TRBD1
j_gene: TRBJ1-2
v_gene: TRBV6-5
abundance: NA
CDR3nt: TGTGCCAGCAGAAAAATCGGGACAGCTAACTATGGCTACACCTTC
CDR3aa: CASRKIGTANYGYTF

d_gene: NA
j_gene: TRBJ1-1
v_gene: TRBV5-6
abundance: NA
CDR3nt: TGTGCCAGCAGCTTGAAAGCCCCATTGGGGACTGAAGCTTTCTTT
CDR3aa: CASSLKAPLGTEAFF

d_gene: NA
j_gene: TRBJ2-5
v_gene: TRBV6-1
abundance: NA
CDR3nt: TGTGCCAGCAGTGAATTGGGGGGAGAAGAGACCCAGTACTTC
CDR3aa: CASSELGGEETQYF

d_gene: NA
j_gene: TRBJ2-7
v_gene: TRBV27
abundance: NA
CDR3nt: TGTGCCAGCACCACAGGGAATACCTACGAGCAGTACTTC
CDR3aa: CASTTGNTYEQYF

d_gene: NA
j_gene: TRBJ1-1
v_gene: TRBV7-2
abundance: NA
CDR3nt: TGTGCCAGCAGCCGCGCGGGCACCTCGGGGACTGAAGCTTTCTTT
CDR3aa: CASSRAGTSGTEAFF

d_gene: NA
j_gene: TRBJ1-2
v_gene: TRBV5-1
abundance: few
CDR3nt: TGCGCCAGCAGCTTTACCGACACTAACTATGGCTACACCTTC
CDR3aa: CASSFTDTNYGYTF

d_gene: NA
j_gene: TRBJ1-2
v_gene: TRBV5-6
abundance: NA
CDR3nt: TGTGCCAGCAGCTCTGCGGTTCGATGGGCACTCTATGGCTACACCTTC
CDR3aa: CASSSAVRWALYGYTF

d_gene: NA
j_gene: TRBJ2-7
v_gene: TRBV7-9
abundance: NA
CDR3nt: TGTGCCAGCAGCTTCCGGGACATCGCCTACGAGCAGTACTTC
CDR3aa: CASSFRDIAYEQYF

d_gene: NA
j_gene: TRBJ2-1
v_gene: TRBV29-1
abundance: NA
CDR3nt: TGCAGCTCCAAACCCCTTACCTACAATGAGCAGTTCTTC
CDR3aa: CSSKPLTYNEQFF

d_gene: NA
j_gene: TRBJ1-1
v_gene: TRBV2
abundance: NA
CDR3nt: TGTGCCAGCAGTGAATTTAGGGAGGGGAACACTGAAGCTTTCTTT
CDR3aa: CASSEFREGNTEAFF

d_gene: TRBD1
j_gene: TRBJ1-1
v_gene: TRBV6-5
abundance: few
CDR3nt: TGTGCCAGCAGTTACGTGTGGCAGGGGGCGACTGAAGCTTTCTTT
CDR3aa: CASSYVWQGATEAFF

d_gene: NA
j_gene: TRBJ2-7
v_gene: TRBV7-7
abundance: NA
CDR3nt: TGTGCTAGCAGCATACCGGGACGCCACGAGCAGTACTTC
CDR3aa: CASSIPGRHEQYF

d_gene: TRBD1
j_gene: TRBJ1-4
v_gene: TRBV29-1
abundance: NA
CDR3nt: TGCAGCGACCAGAACCTGGGACAGGGGACAAATGAAAAACTGTTTTTT
CDR3aa: CSDQNLGQGTNEKLFF

d_gene: NA
j_gene: TRBJ2-7
v_gene: TRBV7-9
abundance: few
CDR3nt: TGTGCCAGCAGCTTAAGGGATGGGTACGAGCAGTACTTC
CDR3aa: CASSLRDGYEQYF

d_gene: NA
j_gene: TRBJ2-5
v_gene: TRBV2
abundance: NA
CDR3nt: TGTGCCAGCAGTGGAAGGGGCGCTAGAGAGACCCAGTACTTC
CDR3aa: CASSGRGARETQYF

d_gene: TRBD2
j_gene: TRBJ2-1
v_gene: TRBV7-2
abundance: NA
CDR3nt: TGTGCCAGCAGCTCCGGGACTAGCGGGCACAATGAGCAGTTCTTC
CDR3aa: CASSSGTSGHNEQFF

d_gene: NA
j_gene: TRBJ1-3
v_gene: TRBV9
abundance: NA
CDR3nt: TGTGCCAGCAGCGTAGATCCAACGAGCTCTGGAAACACCATATATTTT
CDR3aa: CASSVDPTSSGNTIYF

d_gene: TRBD2
j_gene: TRBJ2-2
v_gene: TRBV11-1
abundance: once
CDR3nt: TGTGCCAGCAGCTTAGAATTGGAGCGGGAGGGCCGAGGGGAGCTGTTTTTT
CDR3aa: CASSLELEREGRGELFF

d_gene: TRBD1
j_gene: TRBJ2-7
v_gene: TRBV7-9
abundance: NA
CDR3nt: TGTGCCAGCAGCTTAGTCGAGGGGGCTTACGAGCAGTACTTC
CDR3aa: CASSLVEGAYEQYF

d_gene: NA
j_gene: TRBJ1-1
v_gene: TRBV27
abundance: NA
CDR3nt: TGTGCCAGCAGTTTGAGCCGGGGGAACACTGAAGCTTTCTTT
CDR3aa: CASSLSRGNTEAFF

d_gene: TRBD2
j_gene: TRBJ2-7
v_gene: TRBV5-1
abundance: NA
CDR3nt: TGCGCCAGCAGGATGGGGGGGACCTCCTACGAGCAGTACTTC
CDR3aa: CASRMGGTSYEQYF

d_gene: TRBD1
j_gene: TRBJ1-4
v_gene: TRBV14
abundance: NA
CDR3nt: TGTGCCAGCAGCCATCGGACAGGGGGAAAACTGTTTTTT
CDR3aa: CASSHRTGGKLFF

d_gene: NA
j_gene: TRBJ2-7
v_gene: TRBV9
abundance: NA
CDR3nt: TGTGCCAGCAGCGTAGCCGTGAATGCCTACGAGCAGTACTTC
CDR3aa: CASSVAVNAYEQYF

d_gene: NA
j_gene: TRBJ1-1
v_gene: TRBV6-1
abundance: NA
CDR3nt: TGTGCCAGCAGTGAACGGCAGCCGAACACTGAAGCTTTCTTT
CDR3aa: CASSERQPNTEAFF

d_gene: NA
j_gene: TRBJ2-5
v_gene: TRBV19
abundance: NA
CDR3nt: TGTGCCACCGGACCGGGGGGCACGGGGGAGACCCAGTACTTC
CDR3aa: CATGPGGTGETQYF

d_gene: NA
j_gene: TRBJ1-6
v_gene: TRBV4-3
abundance: NA
CDR3nt: TGCGCCAGCAGCCAGATGAGCATGGGTGGTGGCTATAATTCACCCCTCCACTTT
CDR3aa: CASSQMSMGGGYNSPLHF

d_gene: TRBD2
j_gene: TRBJ2-3
v_gene: TRBV27
abundance: NA
CDR3nt: TGTGCCAGCAGTTTCACTAGCGGGATGATGGCAGATACGCAGTATTTT
CDR3aa: CASSFTSGMMADTQYF

d_gene: NA
j_gene: TRBJ2-1
v_gene: TRBV30
abundance: NA
CDR3nt: TGTGCCTGGAGTGTAGCGGAGGGCAATGAGCAGTTCTTC
CDR3aa: CAWSVAEGNEQFF

d_gene: NA
j_gene: TRBJ1-3
v_gene: TRBV18
abundance: NA
CDR3nt: TGTGCCAGCTCGCCTACAGCGTCCTCTGGAAACACCATATATTTT
CDR3aa: CASSPTASSGNTIYF